Below, one TCR beta chain is given with its context. Measured with immunoSEQ multiplex PCR; TCRdb has only the in-frame clones, and not every one. The sample records about 15,000 clones, around 83% being singletons. These data originate in a study of T cells in localized non-small cell lung cancer. The V gene lost 5 bases and the J gene lost 2 bases, with 13 bases spanning the gap. The germline V gene encodes CDR1 LNHDA and CDR2 SQIVND (reference sequence). The CDR3 spans 15 residues. The source material was peripheral blood, sampled before any cancer treatment. The sequence was collected from a female donor older than 55 with stage I squamous cell lung carcinoma. The chain couples TRBV19 to TRBJ2-1; D is possibly TRBD2 (6 bases). The CDR3 DNA sequence: TGTGCCAGTAGTCCGGGGACTTCTGCCTACAATGAGCAGTTCTTC. Protein: CASSPGTSAYNEQFF.